These 3 T cell receptor beta chains share one sample of origin, sequenced in a study of shared clonotypes between healthy human individuals. Here immunoSEQ multiplex PCR was the method, and the copy in TCRdb shows in-frame clones only, minus some. The repertoire holds around 580,000 clones, with roughly 98% as singletons. It was CD45RO-negative cells, positively selected for CCR7, that made up naive CD8 cells, with terminally differentiated effector memory CD45RA+ cells excluded. Sequencing was done on a sample of naive CD8+ T cells sorted from blood. The receptors shown here come from a man aged 25 to 45 in good health.

The V and J genes are TRBV11-2 and TRBJ2-1, with 8 bases lining up with TRBD1. The CDR3 sequence is 16 residues long. V lost 1 base and J lost 3; bases outside the gene matches: 5. CDR1 and CDR2 (germline): SGHAT, FQNNGV. The CDR3 DNA reads TGTGCCAGCAGCTTAGGAGCACAGGGGGTCTACAATGAGCAGTTCTTC. This encodes CASSLGAQGVYNEQFF.

This chain connects TRBV30 to TRBJ1-1, with TRBD1 identical over 8 bases. The germline V gene has CDR1 GTSNPN and CDR2 SVGIG (reference sequence). The CDR3 totals 13 residues. Losses at the gene ends were 3 bases for V and 4 bases for J; bases not matched to a gene: 4. The CDR3 loop is CAWSGQGSTEAFF. The CDR3 coding sequence is TGTGCCTGGAGCGGACAGGGTAGCACTGAAGCTTTCTTT. Looking up the rest from reference TRBV30 and TRBJ1-1 gives the full variable domain: SQTIHQWPATLVQPVGSPLSLECTVEGTSNPNLYWYRQAAGRGLQLLFYSVGIGQISSEVPQNLSASRPQDRQFILSSKKLLLSDSGFYLCAWSGQGSTEAFFGQGTRLTVV.

CDR3 sequence: CASEAGTAFAGANVLTF. CDR3 in DNA: TGTGCCAGCGAAGCCGGGACAGCTTTTGCGGGGGCCAACGTCCTGACTTTC. The chain recombines TRBV28 with TRBJ2-6; TRBD1 agrees at 7 bases. Germline CDR1 and CDR2: MDHEN and SYDVKM. J was trimmed by 4 bases and V by 8 bases; bases with no gene match: 14. The CDR3 extends over 17 amino acids.